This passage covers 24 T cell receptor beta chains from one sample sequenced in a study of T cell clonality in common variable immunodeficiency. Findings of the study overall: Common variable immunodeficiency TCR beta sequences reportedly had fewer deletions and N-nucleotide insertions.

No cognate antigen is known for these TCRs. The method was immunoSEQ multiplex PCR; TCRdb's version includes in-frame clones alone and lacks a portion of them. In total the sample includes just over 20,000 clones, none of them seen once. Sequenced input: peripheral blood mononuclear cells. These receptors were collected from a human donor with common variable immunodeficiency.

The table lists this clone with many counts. The covered CDR3 bases are TGTGCCAGCAGCCAAGTTGGGGACAGGGTCGCCGAG. Its protein product is CASSQVGDRVAE. From start to end, the CDR3 is CASSQVGDRVAEQYF. The genes are TRBV4-2 and TRBJ2-7; TRBD1 agrees at 9 bases. Sequencing ends 3 residues short of the CDR3 end; the germline J gene provides the rest. This CDR3 spans 15 amino acids. V lost 1 base, J lost 6 bases, and 7 bases stayed unmatched. The germline CDR1 and CDR2 sequences are LGHNA and YNFKEQ.

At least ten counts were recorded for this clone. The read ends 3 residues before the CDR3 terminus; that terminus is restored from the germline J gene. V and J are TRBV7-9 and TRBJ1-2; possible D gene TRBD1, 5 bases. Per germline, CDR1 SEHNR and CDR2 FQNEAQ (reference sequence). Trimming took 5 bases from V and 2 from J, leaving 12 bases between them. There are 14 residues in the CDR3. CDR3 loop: CASSPTVPNYGYTF. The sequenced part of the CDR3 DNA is TGTGCCAGCAGCCCGACAGTCCCAAACTATGGC.

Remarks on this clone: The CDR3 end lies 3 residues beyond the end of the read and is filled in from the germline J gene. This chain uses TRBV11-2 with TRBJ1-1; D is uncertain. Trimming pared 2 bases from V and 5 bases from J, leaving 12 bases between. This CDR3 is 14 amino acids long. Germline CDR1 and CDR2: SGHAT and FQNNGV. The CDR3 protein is CASSLRVRETEAFF. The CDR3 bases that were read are TGTGCCAGCAGCTTAAGGGTACGAGAGACTGAA.

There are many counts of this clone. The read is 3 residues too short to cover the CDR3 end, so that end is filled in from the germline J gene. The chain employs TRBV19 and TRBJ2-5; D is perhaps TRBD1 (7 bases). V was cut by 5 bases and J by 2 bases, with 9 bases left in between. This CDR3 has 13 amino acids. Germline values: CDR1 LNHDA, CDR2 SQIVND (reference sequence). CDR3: CASSAGQQETQYF. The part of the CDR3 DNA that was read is TGTGCCAGTAGTGCGGGACAGCAAGAGACC.

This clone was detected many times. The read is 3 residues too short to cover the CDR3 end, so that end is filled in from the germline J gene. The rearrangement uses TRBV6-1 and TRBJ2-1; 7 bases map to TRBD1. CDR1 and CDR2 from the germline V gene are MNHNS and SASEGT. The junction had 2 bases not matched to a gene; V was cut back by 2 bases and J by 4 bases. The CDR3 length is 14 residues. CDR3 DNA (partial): TGTGCCAGCAGTGAAAACAGGGGTTACAATGAG. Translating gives CASSENRGYNE. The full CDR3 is CASSENRGYNEQFF.

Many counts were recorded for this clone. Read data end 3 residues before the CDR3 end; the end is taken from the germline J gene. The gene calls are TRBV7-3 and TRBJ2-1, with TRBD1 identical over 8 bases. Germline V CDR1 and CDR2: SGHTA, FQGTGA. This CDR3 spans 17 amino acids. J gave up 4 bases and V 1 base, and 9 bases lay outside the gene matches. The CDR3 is CASSLIRGQGAYNEQFF. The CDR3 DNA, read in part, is TGTGCCAGCAGCTTAATTCGGGGCCAGGGGGCTTACAATGAG.

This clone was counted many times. The CDR3 sequence is CAWSQIRGDYGYTF. The covered CDR3 bases are TGTGCCTGGAGTCAAATTCGGGGGGACTATGGC. This chain connects TRBV30 to TRBJ1-2; possibly TRBD1 for D (5 bases). The CDR3 goes on 3 residues after the read ends, and that part is filled in from the germline J gene. The CDR3 covers 14 residues. Trimming cost V 2 bases and J 3 bases, with 13 bases left between them. Germline V gene sequence: CDR1 GTSNPN, CDR2 SVGIG (reference sequence).

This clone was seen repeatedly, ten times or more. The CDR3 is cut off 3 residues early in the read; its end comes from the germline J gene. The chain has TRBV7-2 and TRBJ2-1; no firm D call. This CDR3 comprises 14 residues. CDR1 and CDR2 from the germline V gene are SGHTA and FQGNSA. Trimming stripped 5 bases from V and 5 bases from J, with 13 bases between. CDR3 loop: CASSPPGGDNEQFF. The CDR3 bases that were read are TGTGCCAGCAGCCCTCCCGGCGGAGACAATGAG.

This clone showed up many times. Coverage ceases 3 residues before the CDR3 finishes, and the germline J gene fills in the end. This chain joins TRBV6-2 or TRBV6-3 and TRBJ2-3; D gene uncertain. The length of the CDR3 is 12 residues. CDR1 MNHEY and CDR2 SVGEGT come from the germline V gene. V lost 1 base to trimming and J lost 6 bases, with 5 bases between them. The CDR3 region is CASSYFSDTQYF. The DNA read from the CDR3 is TGTGCCAGCAGTTACTTCAGTGATACG.

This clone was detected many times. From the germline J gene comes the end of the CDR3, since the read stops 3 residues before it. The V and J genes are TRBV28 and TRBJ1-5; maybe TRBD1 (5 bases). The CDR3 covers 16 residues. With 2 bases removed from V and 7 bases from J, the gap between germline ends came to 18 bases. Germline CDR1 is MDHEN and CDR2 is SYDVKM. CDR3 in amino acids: CASSLRGLLGLQPQHF. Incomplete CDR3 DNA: TGTGCCAGCAGTTTAAGGGGCCTCCTAGGCTTGCAGCCC.

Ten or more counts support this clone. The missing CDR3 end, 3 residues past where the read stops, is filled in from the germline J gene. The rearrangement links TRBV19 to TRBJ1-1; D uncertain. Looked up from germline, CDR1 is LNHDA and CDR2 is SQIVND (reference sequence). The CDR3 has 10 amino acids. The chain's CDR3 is CASSRYNAFF. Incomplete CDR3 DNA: TGTGCCAGTAGTAGGTACAAC.

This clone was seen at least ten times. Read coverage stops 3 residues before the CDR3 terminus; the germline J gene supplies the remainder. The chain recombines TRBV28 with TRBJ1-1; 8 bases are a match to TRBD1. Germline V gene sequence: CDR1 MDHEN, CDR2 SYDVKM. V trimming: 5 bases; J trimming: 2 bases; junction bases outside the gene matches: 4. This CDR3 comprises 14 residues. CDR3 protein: CASSRQGRNTEAFF. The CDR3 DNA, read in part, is TGTGCCAGCAGTAGACAGGGGAGAAACACTGAA.

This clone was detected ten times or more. The CDR3 loop is CSAVGQGNEKLFF. The covered CDR3 bases are TGCAGTGCCGTAGGACAGGGGAATGAAAAA. The chain carries TRBV20-1 and TRBJ1-4; 9 nucleotides agree with TRBD1. The DNA ends 3 residues before the CDR3 does, and the rest of the CDR3 is filled in from the germline J gene. Germline values: CDR1 DFQATT, CDR2 SNEGSKA (reference sequence). The CDR3 loop spans 13 amino acids. The trim removed 6 bases at V and 5 bases at J, leaving 4 bases unmatched.

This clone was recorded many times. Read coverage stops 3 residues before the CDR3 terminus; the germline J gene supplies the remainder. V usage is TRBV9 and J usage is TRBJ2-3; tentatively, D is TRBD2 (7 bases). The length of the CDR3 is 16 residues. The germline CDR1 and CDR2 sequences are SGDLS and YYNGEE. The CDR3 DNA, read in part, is TGTGCCAGCAGCGTAGATACGGGGGGCGCGGGCTTGACG. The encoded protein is CASSVDTGGAGLT. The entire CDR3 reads CASSVDTGGAGLTQYF.

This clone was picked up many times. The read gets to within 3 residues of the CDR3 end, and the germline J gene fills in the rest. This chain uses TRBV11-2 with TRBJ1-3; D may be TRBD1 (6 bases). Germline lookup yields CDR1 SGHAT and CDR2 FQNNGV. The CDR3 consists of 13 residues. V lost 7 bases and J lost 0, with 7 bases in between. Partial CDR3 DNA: TGTGCCAGCACAGGGGCCTCTGGAAACACC. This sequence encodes CASTGASGNT. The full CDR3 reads CASTGASGNTIYF. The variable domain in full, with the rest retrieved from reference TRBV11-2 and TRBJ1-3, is EAGVAQSPRYKIIEKRQSVAFWCNPISGHATLYWYQQILGQGPKLLIQFQNNGVVDDSQLPKDRFSAERLKGVDSTLKIQPAKLEDSAVYLCASTGASGNTIYFGEGSWLTVV.

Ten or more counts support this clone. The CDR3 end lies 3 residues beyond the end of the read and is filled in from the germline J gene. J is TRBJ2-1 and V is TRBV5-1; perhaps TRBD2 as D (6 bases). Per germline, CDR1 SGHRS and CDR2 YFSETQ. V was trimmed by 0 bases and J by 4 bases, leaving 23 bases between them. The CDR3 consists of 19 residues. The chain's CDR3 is CASSLEFLGPGGGYNEQFF. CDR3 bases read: TGCGCCAGCAGCTTGGAATTTTTGGGCCCCGGGGGTGGATACAATGAG. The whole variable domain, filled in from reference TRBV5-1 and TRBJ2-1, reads KAGVTQTPRYLIKTRGQQVTLSCSPISGHRSVSWYQQTPGQGLQFLFEYFSETQRNKGNFPGRFSGRQFSNSRSEMNVSTLELGDSALYLCASSLEFLGPGGGYNEQFFGPGTRLTVL.

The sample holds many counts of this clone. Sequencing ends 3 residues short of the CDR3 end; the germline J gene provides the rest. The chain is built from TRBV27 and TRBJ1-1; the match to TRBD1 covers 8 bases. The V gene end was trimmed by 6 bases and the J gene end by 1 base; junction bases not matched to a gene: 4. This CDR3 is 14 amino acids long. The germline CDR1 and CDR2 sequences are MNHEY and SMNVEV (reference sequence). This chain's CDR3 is CASSSGGPNTEAFF. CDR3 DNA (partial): TGTGCCAGCAGCTCAGGGGGCCCGAACACTGAA.

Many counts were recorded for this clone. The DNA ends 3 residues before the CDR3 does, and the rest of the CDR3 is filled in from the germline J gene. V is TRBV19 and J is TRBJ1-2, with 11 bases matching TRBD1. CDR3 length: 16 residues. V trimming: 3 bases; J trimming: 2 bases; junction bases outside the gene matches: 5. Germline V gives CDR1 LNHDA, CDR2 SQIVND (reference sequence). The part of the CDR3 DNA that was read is TGTGCCAGTAGTATCGGACGGACAGGGGGCAACTATGGC. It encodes CASSIGRTGGNYG. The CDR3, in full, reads CASSIGRTGGNYGYTF.

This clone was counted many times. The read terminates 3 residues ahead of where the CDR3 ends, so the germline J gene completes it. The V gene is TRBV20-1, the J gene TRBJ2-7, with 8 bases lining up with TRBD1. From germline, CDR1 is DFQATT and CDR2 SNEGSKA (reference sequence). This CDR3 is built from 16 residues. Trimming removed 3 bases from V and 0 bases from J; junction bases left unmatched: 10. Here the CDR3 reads CSASPTRQGLSYEQYF. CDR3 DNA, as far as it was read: TGCAGTGCTAGTCCTACCAGACAGGGGCTCTCCTACGAG.

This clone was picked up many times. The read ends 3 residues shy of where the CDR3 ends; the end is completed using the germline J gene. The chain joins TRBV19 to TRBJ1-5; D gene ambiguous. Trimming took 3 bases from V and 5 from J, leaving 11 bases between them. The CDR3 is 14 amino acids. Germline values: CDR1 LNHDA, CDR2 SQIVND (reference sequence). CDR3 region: CASSMRGSYQPQHF. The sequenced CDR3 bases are TGTGCCAGTAGTATGCGCGGTAGTTATCAGCCC.

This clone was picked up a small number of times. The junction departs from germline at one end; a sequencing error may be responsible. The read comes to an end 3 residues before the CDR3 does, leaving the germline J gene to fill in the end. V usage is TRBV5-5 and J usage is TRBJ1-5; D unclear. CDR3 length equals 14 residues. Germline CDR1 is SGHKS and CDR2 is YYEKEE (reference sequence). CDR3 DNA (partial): TGTGCCAGCAGCGCATCATATAGCAAGCAGCCC. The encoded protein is CASSASYSKQP. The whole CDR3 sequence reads CASSASYSKQPQHF.

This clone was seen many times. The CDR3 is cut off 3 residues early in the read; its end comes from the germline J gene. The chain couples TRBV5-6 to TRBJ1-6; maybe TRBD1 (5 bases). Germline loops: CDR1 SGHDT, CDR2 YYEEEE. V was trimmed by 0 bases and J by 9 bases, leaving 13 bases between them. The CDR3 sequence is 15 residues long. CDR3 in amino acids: CASSLGAGLGSPLHF. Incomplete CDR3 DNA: TGTGCCAGCAGCTTGGGGGCAGGGTTGGGTTCACCC.

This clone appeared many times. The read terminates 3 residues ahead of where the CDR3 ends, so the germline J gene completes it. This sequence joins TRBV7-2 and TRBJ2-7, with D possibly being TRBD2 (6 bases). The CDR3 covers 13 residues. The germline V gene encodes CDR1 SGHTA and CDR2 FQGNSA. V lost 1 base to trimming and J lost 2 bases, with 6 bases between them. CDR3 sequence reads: CASSLGTTYEQYF. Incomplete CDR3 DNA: TGTGCCAGCAGCTTAGGGACTACCTACGAG. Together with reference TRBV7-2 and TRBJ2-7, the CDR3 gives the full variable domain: GAGVSQSPSNKVTEKGKDVELRCDPISGHTALYWYRQSLGQGLEFLIYFQGNSAPDKSGLPSDRFSAERTGGSVSTLTIQRTQQEDSAVYLCASSLGTTYEQYFGPGTRLTVT.

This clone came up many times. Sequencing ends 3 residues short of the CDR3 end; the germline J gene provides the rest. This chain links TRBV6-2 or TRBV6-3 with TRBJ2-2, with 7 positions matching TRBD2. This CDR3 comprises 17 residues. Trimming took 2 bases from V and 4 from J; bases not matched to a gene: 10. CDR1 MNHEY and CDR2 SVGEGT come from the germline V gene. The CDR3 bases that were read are TGTGCCAGCAGTTACGGCGGGTCTAGCGGTTCCACCGGGGAG. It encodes CASSYGGSSGSTGE. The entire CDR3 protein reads CASSYGGSSGSTGELFF.